The 27 T cell receptor beta chains below all came from one sample that was sequenced in a study of response to subunit inactivated influenza vaccine. MiXCR, applied by TCRdb to the RT-PCR reads, yields one record per CDR3 protein. The repertoire holds 500,000 to 750,000 distinct CDR3 sequences, with 12% to 15% as singletons. Sequencing was performed on PBMCs from blood, taken 11 to 12 days after vaccination. These receptors were collected from a man over 45 who received an inactivated influenza vaccine.

The rearrangement links TRBV11-3 to TRBJ2-7; TRBD2 matches 9 bases. Trimming at V came to 2 bases and at J to 5 bases, leaving 7 bases not matched to a gene. The germline CDR1 and CDR2 sequences are SGHNT and YENEEA. The CDR3 has 15 amino acids. The CDR3 is CASSLRSGGFHEQYF. CDR3 nucleotide sequence: TGTGCCAGCAGCTTAAGGAGCGGGGGGTTCCACGAGCAGTACTTC.

There are a few counts of this clonotype. The chain carries TRBV12-3 or TRBV12-4 and TRBJ2-2; D gene unclear. CDR3 length: 12 residues. V was trimmed by 5 bases and J by 5 bases, leaving 6 bases between them. The CDR3: CASSHGTGELFF. CDR3 nucleotide sequence: TGTGCCAGCAGTCATGGGACCGGGGAGCTGTTTTTT.

This clonotype was recorded only once. This chain connects TRBV27 to TRBJ2-7; 9 bases are shared with TRBD2. With 8 bases clipped from V and 4 bases from J, the junction kept 9 bases outside the gene matches. The germline gives CDR1 MNHEY, CDR2 SMNVEV (reference sequence). The CDR3 has 14 residues. CDR3 nucleotide sequence: TGTGCCAGCTGTGTAACTAGCGGGTTTTACGAGCAGTACTTC. Amino acid sequence: CASCVTSGFYEQYF.

This chain connects TRBV12-3 or TRBV12-4 to TRBJ1-5, with 7 nucleotides matching TRBD1. This CDR3 is built from 14 residues. J was trimmed by 6 bases and V by 7 bases; bases with no gene match: 9. CDR3 loop: CASTKYRGGQPQHF. The CDR3 DNA follows: TGTGCCAGCACCAAGTACAGGGGAGGTCAGCCCCAGCATTTT.

The V and J genes are TRBV4-2 and TRBJ1-1, with D possibly matching TRBD1 (6 bases). Per the germline V gene, CDR1 is LGHNA and CDR2 is YNFKEQ. Trimming took 0 bases from V and 5 from J, leaving 13 bases between them. The CDR3 length is 15 residues. The CDR3 protein is CASSQDLGGLTEAFF. CDR3 nucleotides: TGTGCCAGCAGCCAAGATCTGGGGGGGCTTACTGAAGCTTTCTTT.

This chain links TRBV7-6 with TRBJ2-3, with a weak D call TRBD1 (5 bases). There are 17 residues in the CDR3. The V end was cut by 1 base, the J end by 4 bases, with 18 bases between. Germline loops: CDR1 SGHVS, CDR2 FNYEAQ. This CDR3 is CASSLGLWRSQADTQYF. CDR3 DNA sequence: TGTGCCAGCAGCTTAGGTCTTTGGAGATCACAGGCAGATACGCAGTATTTT.

The chain carries TRBV20-1 and TRBJ1-5, with D uncertain. The ends were cut back, 8 bases at V and 4 bases at J, with 12 bases in the middle. Germline V gene data show CDR1 as DFQATT and CDR2 as SNEGSKA (reference sequence). This CDR3 spans 12 amino acids. The CDR3 here is CSLQKTNQPQHF. CDR3 sequence (DNA): TGCAGTCTCCAGAAGACTAATCAGCCCCAGCATTTT.

The genes are TRBV7-9 and TRBJ2-1; 8 positions match TRBD2. V lost 1 base to trimming and J lost 4 bases; unmatched junction nucleotides: 3. This CDR3 has 15 residues. CDR1 is SEHNR, CDR2 FQNEAQ, per germline (reference sequence). The CDR3 sequence is CASSLDGTRYNEQFF. The CDR3 nucleotides are TGTGCCAGCAGCTTAGATGGGACTAGGTACAATGAGCAGTTCTTC. The whole variable domain, remainder taken from reference TRBV7-9 and TRBJ2-1, is DTGVSQNPRHKITKRGQNVTFRCDPISEHNRLYWYRQTLGQGPEFLTYFQNEAQLEKSRLLSDRFSAERPKGSFSTLEIQRTEQGDSAMYLCASSLDGTRYNEQFFGPGTRLTVL.

The rearrangement uses TRBV28 and TRBJ2-7, with a possible D match to TRBD2 (6 bases). The CDR3 has 12 amino acids. With 1 base removed from V and 7 bases from J, the gap between germline ends came to 8 bases. CDR1 is MDHEN, CDR2 SYDVKM, per germline. CDR3 in amino acids: CASSLLGREQYF. In nucleotides, the CDR3 is TGTGCCAGCAGTTTATTGGGGAGGGAGCAGTACTTC.

The chain has TRBV29-1 and TRBJ2-7; 7 nucleotides agree with TRBD1. V gave up 1 base and J gave up 2 bases; unmatched junction bases: 17. CDR1 SQVTM and CDR2 ANQGSEA come from the germline V gene. This CDR3 has 18 residues. For the CDR3, the DNA is TGCAGCGTTGAAGGATTTGAAGGGCACAGGGGATCCACCTACGAGCAGTACTTC. Its translation is CSVEGFEGHRGSTYEQYF.

J is TRBJ1-5 and V is TRBV20-1, with 9 nucleotides matching TRBD1. CDR1 and CDR2 from the germline V gene are DFQATT and SNEGSKA (reference sequence). The ends lost 0 bases at V and 6 bases at J; junction bases unmatched: 0. CDR3 size: 13 residues. The CDR3 nucleotides are TGCAGTGCTAGAGAGACAGGGGGTCAGCCCCAGCATTTT. It translates to CSARETGGQPQHF.

CDR3 sequence: CSASPGRRVQYF. CDR3 bases: TGCAGTGCTAGCCCCGGGAGAAGGGTTCAGTACTTC. This chain joins TRBV20-1 and TRBJ2-4; D possibly corresponds to TRBD2 (6 bases). Trimming pared 3 bases from V and 11 bases from J, leaving 14 bases between. CDR1 and CDR2 from the germline V gene are DFQATT and SNEGSKA (reference sequence). This CDR3 is built from 12 residues.

The chain uses TRBV11-2 and TRBJ1-4; a possible D gene is TRBD1 (5 bases). Trimming shortened V by 1 base and J by 2 bases, and 17 bases separated the two germline ends. Germline V gene sequence: CDR1 SGHAT, CDR2 FQNNGV. The CDR3 is 18 residues long. The CDR3 DNA reads as TGTGCCAGCAGCTTAGTGGGGCCAGGGCCGGATACTAATGAAAAACTGTTTTTT. Residues: CASSLVGPGPDTNEKLFF.

This clonotype was seen more than once but under ten times. The chain links TRBV6-2 or TRBV6-3 to TRBJ1-6, with a tentative D call TRBD1 (5 bases). V lost 4 bases and J 5 bases, leaving 12 bases between the germline ends. The CDR3 has 15 amino acids. Germline assignment: CDR1 MNHEY and CDR2 SVGEGT. CDR3 nucleotides: TGTGCCAGCAGTTTGGGACGGATGGATAATTCACCCCTCCACTTT. Translated, it gives CASSLGRMDNSPLHF.

The chain recombines TRBV4-3 with TRBJ2-1, with 14 bases identical to TRBD2. Trimming removed 1 base from V and 2 bases from J; junction bases left unmatched: 4. The CDR3 totals 18 residues. The germline V gene encodes CDR1 LGHNA and CDR2 YSLEER. The CDR3 protein is CASSQGGLAGAPYNEQFF. The DNA of the CDR3 is TGCGCCAGCAGCCAAGGGGGACTAGCGGGGGCCCCCTACAATGAGCAGTTCTTC.

This clonotype has ten or more counts. DNA of the CDR3: TGTGCCAGCAGCCCCCGACAGGCTAAATCCTACGAGCAGTACTTC. The encoded protein is CASSPRQAKSYEQYF. V gene TRBV3-1 combines with J gene TRBJ2-7, with a tentative D call TRBD1 (6 bases). The CDR3 has 15 residues. The V end was cut by 4 bases, the J end by 1 base, with 14 bases between. Germline-derived CDR1 and CDR2 are LGHDT and YNNKEL (reference sequence).

This clonotype was counted a few times. The chain carries TRBV28 and TRBJ2-7; D uncertain. The germline V gene encodes CDR1 MDHEN and CDR2 SYDVKM. The V and J ends lost 3 bases and 3 bases respectively, with 9 bases between them. This CDR3 has 13 residues. The CDR3 DNA reads as TGTGCCAGCAGTTTGAGCGAAAACTACGAGCAGTACTTC. Translated: CASSLSENYEQYF.

This clonotype was detected only a few times. The chain couples TRBV3-1 to TRBJ2-1; D perhaps matches TRBD2 (5 bases). Per the germline V gene, CDR1 is LGHDT and CDR2 is YNNKEL (reference sequence). V lost 2 bases, J lost 7 bases, and 12 bases lay in between. This CDR3 region has 14 residues. CDR3: CASSQLTGKNEQFF. In DNA form, the CDR3 reads TGTGCCAGCAGCCAACTAACGGGGAAAAATGAGCAGTTCTTC.

This clonotype was counted between two and nine times. This chain links TRBV24-1 with TRBJ2-1; the D is unclear. The CDR3 totals 13 residues. The V end lost 5 bases, the J end lost 4 bases, and 8 bases lay between the germline ends. In germline, CDR1 is KGHDR, CDR2 SFDVKD. For the CDR3, the DNA is TGTGCCACCAGTGTAGCCAGATACAATGAGCAGTTCTTC. The encoded protein is CATSVARYNEQFF.

In this sample, this clonotype turned up once. This chain joins TRBV5-6 and TRBJ2-7, with 9 bases that match TRBD1. CDR3 length: 15 amino acids. The V gene end was trimmed by 7 bases and the J gene end by 1 base; junction bases not matched to a gene: 9. From germline, CDR1 is SGHDT and CDR2 YYEEEE. The CDR3 DNA sequence: TGTGCCAGCGGCTCACAGGGGACAGGGTCCTACGAGCAGTACTTC. Its translation is CASGSQGTGSYEQYF.

V and J are TRBV11-1 and TRBJ2-5, with D perhaps TRBD2 (6 bases). The CDR3 totals 14 residues. V lost 1 base and J 7 bases, leaving 13 bases between the germline ends. Germline V gene sequence: CDR1 SGHAT, CDR2 FQDESV (reference sequence). Here the CDR3 reads CASSLGGAFGTQYF. The CDR3 nucleotides are TGTGCCAGCAGCTTAGGCGGGGCATTTGGGACCCAGTACTTC.

This clonotype was observed a handful of times. The rearrangement uses TRBV18 and TRBJ1-5; D call uncertain. Germline V gives CDR1 KGHSH, CDR2 LQKENI. V was clipped by 3 bases and J by 0 bases, with 6 bases between them. The length of the CDR3 is 14 residues. The CDR3 DNA follows: TGTGCCAGCTCACCCCAGGCTAGCAATCAGCCCCAGCATTTT. Translated, it gives CASSPQASNQPQHF.

This clonotype has just a few counts. V and J are TRBV12-3 or TRBV12-4 and TRBJ2-5, with 8 bases that match TRBD1. This CDR3 comprises 15 residues. After removal of 0 bases from V and 5 bases from J, the junction contained 5 bases not matched to a gene. The CDR3 spells CASSLARGHGETQYF. Written as DNA, the CDR3 is TGTGCCAGCAGTTTAGCCAGGGGGCATGGGGAGACCCAGTACTTC.

This rearrangement joins TRBV6-1 to TRBJ2-2, with D hard to call. The V and J ends lost 6 bases and 6 bases respectively, with 11 bases between them. The CDR3 sequence is 13 residues long. CDR1 is MNHNS, CDR2 SASEGT, per germline. The CDR3 bases are TGTGCCAGCAGAGACCCAGGTCCCGGGGAGCTGTTTTTT. Amino acid sequence: CASRDPGPGELFF.

The sample holds many counts of this clonotype. The chain links TRBV5-5 to TRBJ2-3; D ambiguous. Looked up from germline, CDR1 is SGHKS and CDR2 is YYEKEE (reference sequence). V shed 4 bases and J shed 2 bases, with 5 bases lying between them. The CDR3 is made up of 12 amino acids. The DNA of the CDR3 is TGTGCCAGCAGCACAAACACAGATACGCAGTATTTT. This translates into CASSTNTDTQYF.

The chain links TRBV12-3 or TRBV12-4 to TRBJ1-4; no firm D call. The CDR3 runs 12 residues. Deletions cut 5 bases from V and 8 bases from J, with 9 bases between. CDR3 in DNA: TGTGCCAGCAGTGCTGTCCGGGAAAAACTGTTTTTT. It encodes CASSAVREKLFF.

The CDR3 region has the DNA TGTGCCAGCAGCACCTCAGTAGCAGATACGCAGTATTTT. Its translation is CASSTSVADTQYF. The rearrangement joins TRBV7-2 to TRBJ2-3; no firm D call. Germline lookup yields CDR1 SGHTA and CDR2 FQGNSA. The V end was cut by 5 bases, the J end by 4 bases, with 10 bases between. The CDR3 loop spans 13 amino acids.